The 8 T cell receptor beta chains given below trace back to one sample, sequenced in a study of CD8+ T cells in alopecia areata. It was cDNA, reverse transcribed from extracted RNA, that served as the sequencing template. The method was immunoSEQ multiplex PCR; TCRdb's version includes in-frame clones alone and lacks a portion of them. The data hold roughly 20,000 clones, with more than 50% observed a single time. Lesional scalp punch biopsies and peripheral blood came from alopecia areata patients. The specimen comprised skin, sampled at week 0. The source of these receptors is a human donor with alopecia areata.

The CDR3 DNA sequence: TGTGCCTGGAGTGTACCCGGCCCCACCGGGGAGCTGTTTTTT. This gives the protein CAWSVPGPTGELFF. This chain connects TRBV30 to TRBJ2-2; D not resolved. The V end lost 0 bases, the J end lost 4 bases, and 9 bases lay between the germline ends. This CDR3 has 14 amino acids. Germline CDR1 GTSNPN, CDR2 SVGIG (reference sequence).

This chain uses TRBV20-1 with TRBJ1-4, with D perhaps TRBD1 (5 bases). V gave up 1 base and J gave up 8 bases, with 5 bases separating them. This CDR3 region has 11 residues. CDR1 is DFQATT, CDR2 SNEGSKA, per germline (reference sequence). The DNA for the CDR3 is TGCAGTGCTAGAGGGGGCGAAAAACTGTTTTTT. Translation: CSARGGEKLFF.

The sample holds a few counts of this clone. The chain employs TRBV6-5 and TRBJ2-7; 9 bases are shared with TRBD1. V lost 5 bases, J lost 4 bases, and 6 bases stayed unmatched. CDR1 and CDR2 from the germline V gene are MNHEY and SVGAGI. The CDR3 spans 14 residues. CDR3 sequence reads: CASSQTGTGYEQYF. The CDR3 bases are TGTGCCAGCAGTCAAACCGGGACAGGGTACGAGCAGTACTTC.

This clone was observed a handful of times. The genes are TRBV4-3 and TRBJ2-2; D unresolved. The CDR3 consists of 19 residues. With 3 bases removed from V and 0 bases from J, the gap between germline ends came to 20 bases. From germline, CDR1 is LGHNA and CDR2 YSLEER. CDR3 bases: TGCGCCAGCAGCCAGGACCCCAAAAGTGCAGGCCCGAACACCGGGGAGCTGTTTTTT. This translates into CASSQDPKSAGPNTGELFF.

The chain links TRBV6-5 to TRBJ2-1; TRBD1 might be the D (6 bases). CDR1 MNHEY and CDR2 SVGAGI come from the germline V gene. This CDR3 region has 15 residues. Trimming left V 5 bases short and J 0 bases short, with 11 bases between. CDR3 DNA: TGTGCCAGCAGTCCGGGACATCCCTCCTACAATGAGCAGTTCTTC. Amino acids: CASSPGHPSYNEQFF.

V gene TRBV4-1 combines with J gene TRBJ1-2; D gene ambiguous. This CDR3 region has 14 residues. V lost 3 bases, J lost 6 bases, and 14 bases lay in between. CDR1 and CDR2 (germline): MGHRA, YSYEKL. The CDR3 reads CASSHAELRDGYTF. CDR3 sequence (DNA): TGCGCCAGCAGCCACGCCGAATTGAGGGATGGCTACACCTTC.

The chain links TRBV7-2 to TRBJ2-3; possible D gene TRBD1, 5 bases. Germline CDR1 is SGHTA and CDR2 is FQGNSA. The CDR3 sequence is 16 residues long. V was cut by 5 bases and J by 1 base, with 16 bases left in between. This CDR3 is CASSTQAVIGTDTQYF. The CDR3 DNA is TGTGCCAGCAGCACACAGGCTGTCATTGGCACAGATACGCAGTATTTT.

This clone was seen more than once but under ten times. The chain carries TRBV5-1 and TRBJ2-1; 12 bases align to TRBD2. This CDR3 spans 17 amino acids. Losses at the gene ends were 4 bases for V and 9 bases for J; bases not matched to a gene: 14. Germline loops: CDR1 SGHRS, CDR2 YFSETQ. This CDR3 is CASSPLPSGGALVEQFF. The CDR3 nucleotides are TGCGCCAGCAGCCCTTTGCCTAGCGGGGGGGCCCTCGTTGAGCAGTTCTTC.